This section outlines one TCR beta chain sequence together with its context. Its cognate antigen is unknown. The source of the sample is a study of T cell responses to AZD1222 COVID-19 vaccine. Findings and caveats of the study: No repertoire was sampled before or during the peak T cell response, only after it. Rises in breadth and depth of Spike-specific TCRs came after two AZD1222 doses. The span of vaccine-associated CD4 TCRs extended across spike, with dominance at 160-218 and 743-854.

The CDR3 runs 15 residues. CDR1 is MNHEY, CDR2 SMNVEV, per germline (reference sequence). V dropped 0 bases and J dropped 0 bases, with 5 bases sitting between them. Sequenced by immunoSEQ multiplex PCR; TCRdb stores in-frame clones only, minus some. The sample lists about 200,000 clones, roughly 92% occurring once. This sequence originates from an adult who received the AZD1222 COVID-19 vaccine. The chain carries TRBV27 and TRBJ1-4; D unresolved. Sequencing was performed on peripheral blood, taken 28 days after the second AZD1222 dose. The CDR3 DNA is TGTGCCAGCAGTTTATCGGTTGCAACTAATGAAAAACTGTTTTTT. Translated: CASSLSVATNEKLFF.